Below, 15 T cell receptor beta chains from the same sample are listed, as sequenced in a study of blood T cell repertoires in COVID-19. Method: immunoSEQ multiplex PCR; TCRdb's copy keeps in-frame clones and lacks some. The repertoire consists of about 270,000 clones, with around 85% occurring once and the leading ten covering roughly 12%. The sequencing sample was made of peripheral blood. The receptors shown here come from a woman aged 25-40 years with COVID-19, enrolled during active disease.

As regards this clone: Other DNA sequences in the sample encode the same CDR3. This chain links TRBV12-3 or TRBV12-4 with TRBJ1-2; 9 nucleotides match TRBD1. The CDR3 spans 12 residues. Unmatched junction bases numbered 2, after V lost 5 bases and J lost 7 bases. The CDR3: CASSRQGVGYTF. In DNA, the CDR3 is TGTGCCAGCAGTCGACAGGGGGTTGGCTACACCTTC.

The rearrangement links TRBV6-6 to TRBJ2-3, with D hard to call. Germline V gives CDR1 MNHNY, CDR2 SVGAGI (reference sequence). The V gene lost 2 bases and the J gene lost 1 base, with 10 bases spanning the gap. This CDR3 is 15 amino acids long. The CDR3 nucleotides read TGTGCCAGCAGTTACGACCCCCAGGGCACAGATACGCAGTATTTT. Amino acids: CASSYDPQGTDTQYF.

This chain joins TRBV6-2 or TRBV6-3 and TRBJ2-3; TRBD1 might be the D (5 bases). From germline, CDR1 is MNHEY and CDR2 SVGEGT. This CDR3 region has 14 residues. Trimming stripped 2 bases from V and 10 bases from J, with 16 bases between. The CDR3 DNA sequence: TGTGCCAGCAGTTACACGGACCCGCAGGGCCCGCAGTATTTT. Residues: CASSYTDPQGPQYF.

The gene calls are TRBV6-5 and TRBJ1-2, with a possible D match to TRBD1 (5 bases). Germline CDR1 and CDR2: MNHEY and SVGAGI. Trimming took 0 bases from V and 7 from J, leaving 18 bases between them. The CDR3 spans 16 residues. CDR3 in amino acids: CASSYSVTAGISGYTF. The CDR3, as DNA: TGTGCCAGCAGTTACTCAGTTACCGCAGGGATTTCTGGCTACACCTTC.

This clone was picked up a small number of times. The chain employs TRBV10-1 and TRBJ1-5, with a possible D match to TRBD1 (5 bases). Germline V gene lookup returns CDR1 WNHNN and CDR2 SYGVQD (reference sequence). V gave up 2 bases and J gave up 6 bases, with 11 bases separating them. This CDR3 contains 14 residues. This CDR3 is CASSEIQGTQPQHF. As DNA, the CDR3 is TGCGCCAGCAGTGAGATTCAGGGAACTCAGCCCCAGCATTTT.

CDR3 sequence reads: CASRDLYSGGAYNEQFF. In DNA form, the CDR3 reads TGTGCCAGCAGAGACCTTTACAGCGGGGGGGCCTACAATGAGCAGTTCTTC. The chain carries TRBV2 and TRBJ2-1, with 10 bases identical to TRBD2. CDR3 length equals 17 residues. V lost 6 bases and J lost 2; bases outside the gene matches: 10. The germline V gene encodes CDR1 SNHLY and CDR2 FYNNEI. The full variable domain, its missing parts supplied by reference TRBV2 and TRBJ2-1, is EPEVTQTPSHQVTQMGQEVILRCVPISNHLYFYWYRQILGQKVEFLVSFYNNEISEKSEIFDDQFSVERPDGSNFTLKIRSTKLEDSAMYFCASRDLYSGGAYNEQFFGPGTRLTVL.

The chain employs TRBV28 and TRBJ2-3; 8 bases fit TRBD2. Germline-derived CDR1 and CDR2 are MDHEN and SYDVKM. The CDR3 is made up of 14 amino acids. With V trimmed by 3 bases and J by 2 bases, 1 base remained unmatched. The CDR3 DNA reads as TGTGCCAGCAGTTTGCGGGGGGTCACAGATACGCAGTATTTT. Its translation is CASSLRGVTDTQYF.

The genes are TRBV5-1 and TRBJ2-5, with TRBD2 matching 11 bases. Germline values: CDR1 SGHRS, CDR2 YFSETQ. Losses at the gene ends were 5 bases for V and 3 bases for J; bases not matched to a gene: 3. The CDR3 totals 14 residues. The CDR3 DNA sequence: TGCGCCAGCAGTAGCGGGGGGGACGAAGAGACCCAGTACTTC. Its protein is CASSSGGDEETQYF.

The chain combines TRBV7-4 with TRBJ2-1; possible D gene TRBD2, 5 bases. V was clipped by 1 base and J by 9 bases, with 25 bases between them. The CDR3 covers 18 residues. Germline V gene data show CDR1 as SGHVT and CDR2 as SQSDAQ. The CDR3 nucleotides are TGTGCCAGCAGCTTAGTTTTAGCGATGATGGACCGCGACCGTGAGCAGTTCTTC. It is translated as CASSLVLAMMDRDREQFF.

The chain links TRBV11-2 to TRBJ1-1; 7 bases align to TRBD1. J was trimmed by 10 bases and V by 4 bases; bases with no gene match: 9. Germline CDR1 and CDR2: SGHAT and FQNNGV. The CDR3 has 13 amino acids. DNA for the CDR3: TGTGCCAGCAGCTCACGGACAGGAACGAGAGCTTTCTTT. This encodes CASSSRTGTRAFF.

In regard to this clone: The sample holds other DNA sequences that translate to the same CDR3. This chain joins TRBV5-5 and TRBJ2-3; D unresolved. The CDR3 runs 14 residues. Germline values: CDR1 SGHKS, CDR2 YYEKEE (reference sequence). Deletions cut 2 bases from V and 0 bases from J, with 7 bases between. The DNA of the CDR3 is TGTGCCAGCAGCTTCGGTCCGAGCACAGATACGCAGTATTTT. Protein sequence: CASSFGPSTDTQYF. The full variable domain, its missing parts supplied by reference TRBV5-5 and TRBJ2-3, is DAGVTQSPTHLIKTRGQQVTLRCSPISGHKSVSWYQQVLGQGPQFIFQYYEKEERGRGNFPDRFSARQFPNYSSELNVNALLLGDSALYLCASSFGPSTDTQYFGPGTRLTVL.

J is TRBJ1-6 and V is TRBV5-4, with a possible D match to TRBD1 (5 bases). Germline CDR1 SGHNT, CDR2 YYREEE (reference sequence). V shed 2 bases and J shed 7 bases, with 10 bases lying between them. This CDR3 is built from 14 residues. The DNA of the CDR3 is TGTGCCAGCAGCTTTAGGGACTACAATTCACCCCTCCACTTT. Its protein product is CASSFRDYNSPLHF.

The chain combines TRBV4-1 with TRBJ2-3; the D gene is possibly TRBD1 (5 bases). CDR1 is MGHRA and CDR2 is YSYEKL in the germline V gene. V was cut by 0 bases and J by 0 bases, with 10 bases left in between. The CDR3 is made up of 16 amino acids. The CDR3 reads CASSQEGQFSTDTQYF. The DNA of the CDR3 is TGCGCCAGCAGCCAAGAGGGGCAGTTTAGCACAGATACGCAGTATTTT.

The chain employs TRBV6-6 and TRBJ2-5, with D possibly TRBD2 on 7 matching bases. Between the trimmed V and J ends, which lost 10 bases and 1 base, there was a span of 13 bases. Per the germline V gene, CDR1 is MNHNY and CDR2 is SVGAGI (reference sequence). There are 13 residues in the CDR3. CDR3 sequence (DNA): TGTGCCACCCTCCGGGGGGCCCAAGAGACCCAGTACTTC. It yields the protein CATLRGAQETQYF.

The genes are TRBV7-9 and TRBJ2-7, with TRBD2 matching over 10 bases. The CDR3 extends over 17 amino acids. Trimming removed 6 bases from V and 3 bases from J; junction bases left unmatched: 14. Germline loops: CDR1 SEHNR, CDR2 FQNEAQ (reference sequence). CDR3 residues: CASRQTTGLAPDYEQYF. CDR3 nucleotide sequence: TGTGCCAGCAGACAAACTACGGGACTAGCGCCTGACTACGAGCAGTACTTC.